This T cell receptor (beta chain) was recorded in a study of T cells in Graves' hyperthyroidism and ophthalmopathy. RNA transcripts were the template for amplifying TCR beta CDR3 regions. In the first-round RT-PCR of the TCR CDR3, the HTBI primer set was used. In TCRdb, the multiplex PCR reads were re-called with MiXCR into one record per CDR3 protein. Of about 260,000 distinct CDR3 sequences in the sample, around a quarter were seen once. Comments on this clonotype: Its antigen remains unknown.

Diagnosis relied on clinical symptoms, serum thyroxine and TRAb, thyroid ultrasound and orbital computed tomography. General study findings and limits: Prediction of ophthalmopathy progression came a median around 6.5 months pre-onset.

The sequencing sample was made of blood. The sequence was obtained from a man aged 35 to 55 with Graves' hyperthyroidism that later progressed to Graves' ophthalmopathy.

The CDR3 nucleotides read TGTGCCAGCACCCCAGACCGACGACCGGACAGATACGAGCAGTACTTC. It is translated as CASTPDRRPDRYEQYF. The genes are TRBV28 and TRBJ2-7; possible D gene TRBD1, 6 bases. From germline, CDR1 is MDHEN and CDR2 SYDVKM. This CDR3 is 16 amino acids long. V shed 7 bases and J shed 4 bases, with 23 bases lying between them.